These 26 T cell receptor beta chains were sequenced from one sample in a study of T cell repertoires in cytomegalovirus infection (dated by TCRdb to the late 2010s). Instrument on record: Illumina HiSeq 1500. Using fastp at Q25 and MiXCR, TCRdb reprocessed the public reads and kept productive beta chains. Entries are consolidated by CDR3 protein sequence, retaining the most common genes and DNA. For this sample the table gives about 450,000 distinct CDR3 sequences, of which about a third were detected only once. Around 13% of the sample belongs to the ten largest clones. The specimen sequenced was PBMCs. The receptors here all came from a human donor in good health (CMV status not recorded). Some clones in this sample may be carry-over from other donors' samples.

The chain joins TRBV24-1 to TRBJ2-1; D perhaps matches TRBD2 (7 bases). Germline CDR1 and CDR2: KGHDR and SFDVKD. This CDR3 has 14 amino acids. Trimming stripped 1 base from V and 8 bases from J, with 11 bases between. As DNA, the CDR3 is TGTGCCACCAGTGATTTCTCGGGGGGCGATGAGCAGTTCTTC. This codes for CATSDFSGGDEQFF.

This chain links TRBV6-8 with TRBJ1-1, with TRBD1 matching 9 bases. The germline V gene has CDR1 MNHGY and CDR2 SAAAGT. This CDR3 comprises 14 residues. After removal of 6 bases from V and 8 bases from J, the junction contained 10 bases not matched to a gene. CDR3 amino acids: CASSKTGGVREAFF. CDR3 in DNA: TGTGCCAGCAGCAAAACAGGGGGCGTGAGGGAAGCTTTCTTT.

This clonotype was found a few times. The CDR3 region is CSVEVEAGTVQETQYF. CDR3 sequence (DNA): TGCAGCGTTGAAGTCGAAGCAGGGACAGTACAAGAGACCCAGTACTTC. This chain connects TRBV29-1 to TRBJ2-5, with 7 bases matching TRBD1. This CDR3 is 16 amino acids long. Unmatched junction bases numbered 10, after V lost 1 base and J lost 2 bases. Germline V gives CDR1 SQVTM, CDR2 ANQGSEA.

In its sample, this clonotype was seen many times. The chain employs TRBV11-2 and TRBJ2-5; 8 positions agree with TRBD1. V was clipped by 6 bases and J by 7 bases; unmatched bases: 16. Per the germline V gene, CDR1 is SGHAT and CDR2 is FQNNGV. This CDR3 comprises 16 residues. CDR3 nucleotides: TGTGCCAGCAGTTTGGGATACAGGGGGTTCGCGATGACCCAGTACTTC. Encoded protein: CASSLGYRGFAMTQYF.

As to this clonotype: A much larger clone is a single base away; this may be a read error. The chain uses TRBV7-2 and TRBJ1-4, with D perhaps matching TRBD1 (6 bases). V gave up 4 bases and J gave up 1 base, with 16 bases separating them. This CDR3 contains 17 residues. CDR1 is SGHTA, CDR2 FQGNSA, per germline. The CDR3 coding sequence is TGTGCCAGCAGCTCTGAACAGGGAAAGTTAACTAATGAAAAACTGTTTTTT. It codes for CASSSEQGKLTNEKLFF.

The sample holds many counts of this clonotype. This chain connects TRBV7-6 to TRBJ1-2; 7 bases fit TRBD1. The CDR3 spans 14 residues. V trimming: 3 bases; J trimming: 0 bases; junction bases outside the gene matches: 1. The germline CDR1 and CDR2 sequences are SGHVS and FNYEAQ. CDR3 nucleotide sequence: TGTGCCAGCAGCTTGGACAGGACTAACTATGGCTACACCTTC. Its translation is CASSLDRTNYGYTF.

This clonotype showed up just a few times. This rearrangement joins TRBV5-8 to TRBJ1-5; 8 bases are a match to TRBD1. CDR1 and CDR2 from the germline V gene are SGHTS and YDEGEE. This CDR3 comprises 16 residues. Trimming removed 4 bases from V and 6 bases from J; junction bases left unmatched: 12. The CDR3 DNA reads TGTGCCAGCAGCGGGGGGGCGCAGGGGGCAGGTCAGCCCCAGCATTTT. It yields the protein CASSGGAQGAGQPQHF.

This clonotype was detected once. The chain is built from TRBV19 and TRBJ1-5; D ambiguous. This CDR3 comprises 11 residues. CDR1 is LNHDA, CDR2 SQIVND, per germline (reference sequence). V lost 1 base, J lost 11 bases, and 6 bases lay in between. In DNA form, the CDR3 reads TGTGCCAGTAGTATAGCCGGGGCCCAGCATTTT. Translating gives CASSIAGAQHF.

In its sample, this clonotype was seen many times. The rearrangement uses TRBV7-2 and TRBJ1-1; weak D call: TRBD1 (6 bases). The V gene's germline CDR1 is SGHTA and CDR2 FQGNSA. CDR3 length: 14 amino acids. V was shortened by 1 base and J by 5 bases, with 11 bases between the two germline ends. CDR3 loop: CASSLGRGGTEAFF. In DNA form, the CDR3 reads TGTGCCAGCAGCTTAGGCAGGGGAGGGACTGAAGCTTTCTTT.

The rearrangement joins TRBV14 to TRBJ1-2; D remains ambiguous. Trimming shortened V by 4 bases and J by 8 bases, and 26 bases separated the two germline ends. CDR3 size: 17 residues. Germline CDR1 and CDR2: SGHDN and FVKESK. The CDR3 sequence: CASSPGSQGSGESGYTF. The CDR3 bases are TGTGCCAGCAGCCCTGGATCACAAGGATCGGGAGAATCGGGCTACACCTTC.

The CDR3 region has the DNA TGTGCCATCGGCCCCTTCTCCTACGAGCAGTACTTC. Translating it yields CAIGPFSYEQYF. V and J are TRBV10-3 and TRBJ2-7; D gene ambiguous. This CDR3 is 12 amino acids long. Trimming left V 8 bases short and J 0 bases short, with 8 bases between. CDR1 and CDR2 (germline): ENHRY, SYGVKD.

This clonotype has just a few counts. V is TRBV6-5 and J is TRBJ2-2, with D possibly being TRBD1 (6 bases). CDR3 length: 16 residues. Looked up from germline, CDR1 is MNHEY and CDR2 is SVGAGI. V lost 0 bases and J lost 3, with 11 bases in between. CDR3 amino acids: CASSYSWGLDTGELFF. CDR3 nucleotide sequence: TGTGCCAGCAGTTACTCCTGGGGGCTGGACACCGGGGAGCTGTTTTTT.

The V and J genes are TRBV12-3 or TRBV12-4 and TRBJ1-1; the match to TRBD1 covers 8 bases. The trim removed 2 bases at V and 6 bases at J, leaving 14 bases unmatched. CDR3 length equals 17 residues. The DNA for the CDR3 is TGTGCCAGCAGTTTATCCCGTAGGACAGGGCGCTTCGCTGAAGCTTTCTTT. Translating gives CASSLSRRTGRFAEAFF.

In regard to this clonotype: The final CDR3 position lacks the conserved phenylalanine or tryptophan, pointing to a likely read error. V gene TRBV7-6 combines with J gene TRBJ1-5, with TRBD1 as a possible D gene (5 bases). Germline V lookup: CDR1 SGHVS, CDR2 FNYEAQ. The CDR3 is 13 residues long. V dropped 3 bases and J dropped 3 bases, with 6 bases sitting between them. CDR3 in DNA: TGTGCCAGCAGCTTGGACACCAATCAGCCCCAGCATTTA. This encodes CASSLDTNQPQHL.

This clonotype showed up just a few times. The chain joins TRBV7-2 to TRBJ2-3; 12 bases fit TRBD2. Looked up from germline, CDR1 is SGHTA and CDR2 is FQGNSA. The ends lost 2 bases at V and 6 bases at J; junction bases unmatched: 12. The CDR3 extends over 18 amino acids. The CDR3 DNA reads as TGTGCCAGCAGCTTAACCCCTCCTCTAGCGGGGGGGCTGGATACGCAGTATTTT. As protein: CASSLTPPLAGGLDTQYF.

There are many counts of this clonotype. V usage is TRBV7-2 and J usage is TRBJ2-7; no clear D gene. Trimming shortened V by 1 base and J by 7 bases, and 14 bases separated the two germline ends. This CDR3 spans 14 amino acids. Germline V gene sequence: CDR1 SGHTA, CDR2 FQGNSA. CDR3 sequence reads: CASSLVDPPGEQYF. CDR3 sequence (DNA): TGTGCCAGCAGCTTAGTTGATCCGCCTGGGGAGCAGTACTTC.

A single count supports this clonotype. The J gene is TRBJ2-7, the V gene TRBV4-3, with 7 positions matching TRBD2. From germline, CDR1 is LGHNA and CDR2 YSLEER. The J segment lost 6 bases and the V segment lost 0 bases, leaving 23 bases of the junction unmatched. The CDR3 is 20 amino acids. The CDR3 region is CASSQEVFPAPAGPQAEQYF. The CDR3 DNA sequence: TGCGCCAGCAGCCAAGAGGTGTTTCCCGCCCCAGCGGGGCCTCAGGCCGAGCAGTACTTC.

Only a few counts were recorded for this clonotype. CDR3 sequence reads: CASSFRGKEQYF. The CDR3 coding sequence is TGTGCCAGCAGTTTTAGGGGCAAGGAGCAGTACTTC. V and J are TRBV6-2 or TRBV6-3 and TRBJ2-7, with D perhaps matching TRBD1 (5 bases). V was clipped by 4 bases and J by 7 bases, with 11 bases between them. The CDR3 consists of 12 residues. The germline CDR1 and CDR2 sequences are MNHEY and SVGEGT.

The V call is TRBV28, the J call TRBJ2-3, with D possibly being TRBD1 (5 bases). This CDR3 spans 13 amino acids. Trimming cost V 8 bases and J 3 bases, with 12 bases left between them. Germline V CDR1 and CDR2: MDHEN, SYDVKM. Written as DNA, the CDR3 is TGTGCCAGCCACAGGCTACTTACAGATACGCAGTATTTT. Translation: CASHRLLTDTQYF.

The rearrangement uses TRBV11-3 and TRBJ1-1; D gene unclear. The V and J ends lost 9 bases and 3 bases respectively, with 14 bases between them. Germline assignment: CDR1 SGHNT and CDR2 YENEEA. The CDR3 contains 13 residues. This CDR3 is CARSVDRYTEAFF. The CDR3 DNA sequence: TGTGCCAGGAGCGTAGATCGGTACACTGAAGCTTTCTTT. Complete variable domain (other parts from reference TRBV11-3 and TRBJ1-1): EAGVVQSPRYKIIEKKQPVAFWCNPISGHNTLYWYLQNLGQGPELLIRYENEEAVDDSQLPKDRFSAERLKGVDSTLKIQPAELGDSAVYLCARSVDRYTEAFFGQGTRLTVV.

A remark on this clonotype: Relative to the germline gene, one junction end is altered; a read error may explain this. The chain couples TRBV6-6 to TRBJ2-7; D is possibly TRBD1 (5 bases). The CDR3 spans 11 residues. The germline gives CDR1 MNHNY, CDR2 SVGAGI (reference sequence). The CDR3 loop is CASTDSYGQYF. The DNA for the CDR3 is TGTGCCAGCACCGACAGCTACGGGCAGTACTTC.

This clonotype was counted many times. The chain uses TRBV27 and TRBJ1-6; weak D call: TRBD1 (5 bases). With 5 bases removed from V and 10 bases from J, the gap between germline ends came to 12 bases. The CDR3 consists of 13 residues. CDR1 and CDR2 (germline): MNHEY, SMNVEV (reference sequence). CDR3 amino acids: CASSEGTGSPLHF. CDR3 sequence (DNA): TGTGCCAGCAGTGAAGGGACCGGATCACCCCTCCACTTT.

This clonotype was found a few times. CDR3 bases: TGTGCCAGCAGCCTCGCCGGACAGCTGAATTCACCCCTCCACTTT. This encodes CASSLAGQLNSPLHF. V gene TRBV7-6 combines with J gene TRBJ1-6; a possible D gene is TRBD1 (6 bases). V was pared by 5 bases and J by 7 bases, with 15 bases between. The CDR3 consists of 15 residues. CDR1 is SGHVS, CDR2 FNYEAQ, per germline. Full variable domain (rest looked up from reference TRBV7-6 and TRBJ1-6): GAGVSQSPRYKVTKRGQDVALRCDPISGHVSLYWYRQALGQGPEFLTYFNYEAQQDKSGLPNDRFSAERPEGSISTLTIQRTEQRDSAMYRCASSLAGQLNSPLHFGNGTRLTVT.

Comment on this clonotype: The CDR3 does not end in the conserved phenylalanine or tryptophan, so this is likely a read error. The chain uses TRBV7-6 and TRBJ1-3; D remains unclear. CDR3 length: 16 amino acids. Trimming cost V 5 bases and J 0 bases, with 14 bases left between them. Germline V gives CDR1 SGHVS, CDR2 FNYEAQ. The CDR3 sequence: CASSPMVGRSGNTIYC. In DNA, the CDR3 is TGTGCCAGCAGCCCTATGGTCGGCCGCTCTGGAAACACCATATATTGT.

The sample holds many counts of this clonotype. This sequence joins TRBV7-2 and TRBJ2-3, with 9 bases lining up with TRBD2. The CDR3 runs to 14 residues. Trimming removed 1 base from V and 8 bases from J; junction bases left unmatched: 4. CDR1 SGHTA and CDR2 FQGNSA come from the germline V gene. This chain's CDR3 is CASSLDRGGGTQYF. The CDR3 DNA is TGTGCCAGCAGCTTAGATCGCGGGGGGGGTACGCAGTATTTT.

The CDR3 region is CASSRRTVGSYEQYF. The CDR3 DNA sequence: TGTGCCAGCAGCCGGAGGACAGTGGGGTCCTACGAGCAGTACTTC. The chain couples TRBV14 to TRBJ2-7; TRBD1 is a possible D gene (6 bases). The CDR3 length is 15 residues. V dropped 4 bases and J dropped 1 base, with 14 bases sitting between them. Germline lookup yields CDR1 SGHDN and CDR2 FVKESK.